This record concerns one TCR beta chain sequence. This CDR3 contains 16 residues. V was cut by 8 bases and J by 2 bases, with 22 bases left in between. Germline CDR1 LNHDA, CDR2 SQIVND (reference sequence). In the original processing: Reference gene primer amplification yielded estimated nucleated cell counts. Some clones are missing from TCRdb's copy, which holds only in-frame ones; the method was immunoSEQ multiplex PCR. D and trimming were read from the DNA, whereas the V and J calls and clone size are those reported in that table. The repertoire holds roughly 300,000 clones, 75% to 85% seen once, with around 6.9% in the top ten. The data originate from a study of blood T cell repertoires in COVID-19. Whole-study context: Samples taken during acute and convalescent COVID-19 were collected in the United States, Italy and Spain.

The chain joins TRBV19 to TRBJ2-7; tentative D call: TRBD1 (6 bases). This receptor was identified in a human donor in a cohort sampled during active COVID-19. The sample was peripheral blood. CDR3 sequence: CASRKKGTWDAYEQYF. The CDR3 DNA reads TGTGCCAGTCGCAAGAAAGGGACATGGGACGCCTACGAGCAGTACTTC.